This passage covers 13 T cell receptor beta chains from one sample sequenced in a study of T-cell memory formation after mild COVID-19. TCRdb reanalysed the 5' RACE reads using MiXCR and keeps one entry per CDR3 protein. This table has roughly 450,000 distinct CDR3 sequences, roughly 20% appearing once. The sequenced sample was PBMCs or a T cell subset sorted from them (not recorded which). The receptors come from an adult woman who had mild COVID-19 (a few samples of this study predate the infection). Cell type and time point are not known.

J is TRBJ2-6 and V is TRBV7-3; no clear D. The CDR3 totals 17 residues. CDR1 and CDR2 (germline): SGHTA, FQGTGA. The ends were cut back, 5 bases at V and 4 bases at J, with 18 bases in the middle. In nucleotides, the CDR3 is TGTGCCAGCAGCCGTGATGAGGACCTTGCAGGGGCCAACGTCCTGACTTTC. It translates to CASSRDEDLAGANVLTF.

This clonotype was found a few times. The V and J genes are TRBV9 and TRBJ1-1; D is perhaps TRBD1 (5 bases). The CDR3 has 12 amino acids. Germline V gene sequence: CDR1 SGDLS, CDR2 YYNGEE. V was clipped by 7 bases and J by 8 bases, with 15 bases between them. CDR3 region: CASSYLEGEAFF. DNA of the CDR3: TGTGCCAGCTCCTACTTGGAGGGGGAAGCTTTCTTT.

This clonotype appeared a few times. The chain uses TRBV27 and TRBJ2-7; 8 bases align to TRBD1. This CDR3 spans 13 amino acids. Per germline, CDR1 MNHEY and CDR2 SMNVEV (reference sequence). The CDR3 DNA sequence: TGTGCTACCCAGGGGGCAGCGCTCCGGGAGCAGTACTTC. This sequence encodes CATQGAALREQYF.

On this clonotype: An end of the junction does not agree with germline; a read error may underlie this. V and J are TRBV2 and TRBJ1-2; the match to TRBD1 covers 7 bases. Germline lookup yields CDR1 SNHLY and CDR2 FYNNEI. The CDR3 runs 13 residues. CDR3 DNA sequence: TGTTCCAGCAGGAGACAGGGATTGAATGGCTACACCTTC. As protein: CSSRRQGLNGYTF.

This clonotype was picked up a small number of times. The chain recombines TRBV5-1 with TRBJ2-7, with TRBD1 matching 9 bases. V gave up 4 bases and J gave up 0 bases; unmatched junction bases: 8. CDR3 length: 16 residues. CDR1 is SGHRS and CDR2 is YFSETQ in the germline V gene. This chain's CDR3 is CASSTQGTGNSYEQYF. CDR3 bases: TGCGCCAGCAGCACCCAGGGGACAGGGAACTCCTACGAGCAGTACTTC. Together with reference TRBV5-1 and TRBJ2-7, the CDR3 gives the full variable domain: KAGVTQTPRYLIKTRGQQVTLSCSPISGHRSVSWYQQTPGQGLQFLFEYFSETQRNKGNFPGRFSGRQFSNSRSEMNVSTLELGDSALYLCASSTQGTGNSYEQYFGPGTRLTVT.

This chain joins TRBV4-1 and TRBJ1-2; tentative D call: TRBD1 (6 bases). Germline lookup yields CDR1 MGHRA and CDR2 YSYEKL. The CDR3 runs to 13 residues. Trimming pared 2 bases from V and 11 bases from J, leaving 15 bases between. The CDR3 protein is CASSQKRGGTYTF. The CDR3 bases are TGCGCCAGCAGCCAAAAAAGGGGGGGGACTTACACCTTC.

V and J are TRBV6-2 or TRBV6-3 and TRBJ2-7, with D uncertain. The germline gives CDR1 MNHEY, CDR2 SVGEGT. Trimming pared 10 bases from V and 6 bases from J, leaving 16 bases between. CDR3 length: 12 residues. CDR3 DNA sequence: TGTGCCACCGAGGCAGGAATCGGCGAGCAGTACTTC. Protein: CATEAGIGEQYF.

There are a few counts of this clonotype. The V and J genes are TRBV7-9 and TRBJ2-7, with 7 nucleotides matching TRBD1. The V gene end was trimmed by 6 bases and the J gene end by 0 bases; junction bases not matched to a gene: 5. This CDR3 is built from 14 residues. Germline CDR1 is SEHNR and CDR2 is FQNEAQ (reference sequence). The CDR3 reads CASRPTGVSYEQYF. The CDR3 DNA sequence: TGTGCCAGCAGGCCTACAGGGGTCTCCTACGAGCAGTACTTC.

The chain recombines TRBV7-2 with TRBJ2-7; the match to TRBD2 covers 8 bases. Germline V gene data show CDR1 as SGHTA and CDR2 as FQGNSA. The V and J ends lost 1 base and 2 bases, in that order; junction bases with no gene match: 4. The CDR3 totals 15 residues. The CDR3 DNA follows: TGTGCCAGCAGCTTAGTTAGCGGGGATACCTACGAGCAGTACTTC. Amino acids: CASSLVSGDTYEQYF. The full variable domain, with the rest looked up from reference TRBV7-2 and TRBJ2-7, is GAGVSQSPSNKVTEKGKDVELRCDPISGHTALYWYRQSLGQGLEFLIYFQGNSAPDKSGLPSDRFSAERTGGSVSTLTIQRTQQEDSAVYLCASSLVSGDTYEQYFGPGTRLTVT.

This clonotype was detected only a few times. The V gene is TRBV5-5, the J gene TRBJ2-7; D is undetermined. The V and J ends lost 4 bases and 0 bases respectively, with 11 bases between them. The germline CDR1 and CDR2 sequences are SGHKS and YYEKEE (reference sequence). The CDR3 length is 14 residues. The CDR3 is CASSVSTASYEQYF. CDR3 sequence (DNA): TGTGCCAGCAGCGTTTCGACGGCCTCCTACGAGCAGTACTTC.

This clonotype was detected a few times. This sequence joins TRBV27 and TRBJ2-1; D uncertain. From germline, CDR1 is MNHEY and CDR2 SMNVEV (reference sequence). The CDR3 runs 14 residues. The germline V and J ends were trimmed by 6 bases and 5 bases, with 14 bases remaining between them. The CDR3 region has the DNA TGTGCCAGCAGCCTGTCAAGGTCAGACAATGAGCAGTTCTTC. This encodes CASSLSRSDNEQFF.

At least ten counts were recorded for this clonotype. CDR3 DNA: TGTGCCAGCAGTTTACAGGGTAGCAATCAGCCCCAGCATTTT. Its protein is CASSLQGSNQPQHF. The chain combines TRBV12-3 or TRBV12-4 with TRBJ1-5; a possible D gene is TRBD1 (5 bases). CDR3 length equals 14 residues. V lost 2 bases and J lost 0, with 5 bases in between.

This chain joins TRBV19 and TRBJ1-4, with a tentative D call TRBD1 (6 bases). V lost 2 bases and J 8 bases, leaving 12 bases between the germline ends. CDR3 length: 14 amino acids. Germline V gene lookup returns CDR1 LNHDA and CDR2 SQIVND (reference sequence). CDR3 DNA: TGTGCCAGTAGTATAAACAGGAGGGGGGAAAAACTGTTTTTT. Translation: CASSINRRGEKLFF.